The entry below gives a single TCR beta chain sequence along with its context. The target antigen is unknown. The entry originates in a study of radiotherapy plus CTLA-4 blockade in lung cancer. For the study at large: An objective response was seen in around a sixth of patients, and disease control in just over 30%.

Broader study findings: Researchers report tumor-derived TCR clones expanding in blood after radiotherapy plus ipilimumab. Reported findings show early blood T cell clone dynamics, with interferon-beta, best predicted response.

Receiving focal radiation plus CTLA-4 blockade with ipilimumab were patients who had chemo-refractory metastatic non-small-cell lung cancer. Trimming stripped 1 base from V and 5 bases from J, with 11 bases between. This CDR3 region has 13 residues. Germline V lookup: CDR1 GTSNPN, CDR2 SVGIG (reference sequence). The repertoire was sequenced with immunoSEQ multiplex PCR; TCRdb's copy has only in-frame clones and lacks some. The sample records about 49,000 clones, 70% to 90% being singletons. The V call is TRBV30, the J call TRBJ1-2; no reliable D call. The input for sequencing was peripheral blood, taken from a patient treated with radiotherapy plus ipilimumab. This receptor was identified in a human donor with non-small cell lung cancer whose response to radiotherapy plus ipilimumab could not be evaluated. The CDR3 protein is CAWSAGSGYGYTF. CDR3 sequence (DNA): TGTGCCTGGAGTGCGGGGTCTGGATATGGCTACACCTTC.